This T cell receptor (beta chain) was sequenced during a study of cytomegalovirus exposure and HLA in healthy donors. General observations from the study: Earlier findings revealed that most TCR beta V segments proved productive either about 87% or about 30% of the time.

PCR employed 60 Vbeta and 13 Jbeta primers. Profiled with immunoSEQ multiplex PCR; TCRdb holds only in-frame clones, not every one. Of around 58,000 clones detected, approximately 71% appear once; the ten largest clones hold 30% to 35%. A remark on this clone: Antigen: not known.

The V and J ends lost 1 base and 5 bases, in that order; junction bases with no gene match: 8. The germline V gene has CDR1 SGHAT and CDR2 FQNNGV. The CDR3 runs to 16 residues. This chain joins TRBV11-2 and TRBJ2-5; 9 nucleotides align to TRBD2. This receptor was identified in a man aged 35 to 55 in good health and CMV-seropositive. Sequenced material: PBMCs. The CDR3 is CASSLASGEWGETQYF. CDR3 nucleotides: TGTGCCAGCAGCTTAGCTAGCGGGGAGTGGGGGGAGACCCAGTACTTC.